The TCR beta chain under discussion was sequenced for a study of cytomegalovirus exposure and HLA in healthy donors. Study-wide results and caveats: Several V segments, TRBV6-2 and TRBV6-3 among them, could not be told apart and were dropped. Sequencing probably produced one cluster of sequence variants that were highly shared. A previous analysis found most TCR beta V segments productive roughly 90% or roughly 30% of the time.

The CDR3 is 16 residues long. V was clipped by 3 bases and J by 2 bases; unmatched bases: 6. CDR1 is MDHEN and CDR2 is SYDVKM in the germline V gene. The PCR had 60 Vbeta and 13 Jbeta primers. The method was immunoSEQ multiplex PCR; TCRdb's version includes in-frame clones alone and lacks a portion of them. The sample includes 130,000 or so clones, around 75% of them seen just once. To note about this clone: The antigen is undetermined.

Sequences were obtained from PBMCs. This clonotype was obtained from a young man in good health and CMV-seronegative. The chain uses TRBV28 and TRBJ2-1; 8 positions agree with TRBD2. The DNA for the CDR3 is TGTGCCAGCAGTTTGAAGCGGGAGTGGGCCTACAATGAGCAGTTCTTC. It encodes CASSLKREWAYNEQFF. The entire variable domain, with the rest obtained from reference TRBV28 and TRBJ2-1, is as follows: DVKVTQSSRYLVKRTGEKVFLECVQDMDHENMFWYRQDPGLGLRLIYFSYDVKMKEKGDIPEGYSVSREKKERFSLILESASTNQTSMYLCASSLKREWAYNEQFFGPGTRLTVL.